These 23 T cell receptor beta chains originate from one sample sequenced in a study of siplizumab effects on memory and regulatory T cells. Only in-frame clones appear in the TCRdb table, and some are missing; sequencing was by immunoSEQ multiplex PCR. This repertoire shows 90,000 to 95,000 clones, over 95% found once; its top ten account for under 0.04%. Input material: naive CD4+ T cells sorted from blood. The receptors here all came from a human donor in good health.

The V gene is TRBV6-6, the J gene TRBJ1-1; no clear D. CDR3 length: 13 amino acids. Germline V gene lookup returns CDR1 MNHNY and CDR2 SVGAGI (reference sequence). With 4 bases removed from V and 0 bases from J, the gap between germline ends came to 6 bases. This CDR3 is CASSFSVNTEAFF. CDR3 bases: TGTGCCAGCAGTTTTTCAGTGAACACTGAAGCTTTCTTT.

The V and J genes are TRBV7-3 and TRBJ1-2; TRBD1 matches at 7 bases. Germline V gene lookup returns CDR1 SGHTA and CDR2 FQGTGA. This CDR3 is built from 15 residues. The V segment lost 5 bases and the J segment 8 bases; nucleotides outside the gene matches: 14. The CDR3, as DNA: TGTGCCAGCAGCGATCAACCTACAGGGGTAGGAGGCTACACCTTC. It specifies CASSDQPTGVGGYTF. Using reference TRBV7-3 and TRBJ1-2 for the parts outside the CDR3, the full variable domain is GAGVSQTPSNKVTEKGKYVELRCDPISGHTALYWYRQSLGQGPEFLIYFQGTGAADDSGLPNDRFFAVRPEGSVSTLKIQRTERGDSAVYLCASSDQPTGVGGYTFGSGTRLTVV.

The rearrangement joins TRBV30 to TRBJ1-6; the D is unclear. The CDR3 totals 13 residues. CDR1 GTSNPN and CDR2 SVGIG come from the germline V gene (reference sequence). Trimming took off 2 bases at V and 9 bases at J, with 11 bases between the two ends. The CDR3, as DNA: TGTGCCTGGAGTCTAGGTGGCGCTTCACCCCTCCACTTT. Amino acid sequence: CAWSLGGASPLHF.

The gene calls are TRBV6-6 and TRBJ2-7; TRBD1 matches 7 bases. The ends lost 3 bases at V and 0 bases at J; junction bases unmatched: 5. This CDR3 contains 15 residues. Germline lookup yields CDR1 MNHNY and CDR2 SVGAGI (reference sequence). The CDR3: CASSYTTGTSYEQYF. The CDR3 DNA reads TGTGCCAGCAGTTATACGACAGGGACCTCCTACGAGCAGTACTTC.

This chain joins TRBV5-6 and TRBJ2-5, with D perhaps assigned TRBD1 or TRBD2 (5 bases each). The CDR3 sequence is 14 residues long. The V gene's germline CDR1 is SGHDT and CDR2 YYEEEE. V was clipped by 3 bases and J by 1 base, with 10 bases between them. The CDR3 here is CASSYRGSQETQYF. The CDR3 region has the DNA TGTGCCAGCAGCTACCGGGGCTCCCAAGAGACCCAGTACTTC.

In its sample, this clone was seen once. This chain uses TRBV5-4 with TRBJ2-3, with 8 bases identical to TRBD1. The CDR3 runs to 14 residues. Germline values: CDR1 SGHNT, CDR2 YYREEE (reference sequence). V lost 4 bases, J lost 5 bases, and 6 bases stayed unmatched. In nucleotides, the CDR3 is TGTGCCAGCAGCCCGGACAGGGTGGGAGATACGCAGTATTTT. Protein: CASSPDRVGDTQYF. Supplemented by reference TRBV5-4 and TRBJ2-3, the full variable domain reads ETGVTQSPTHLIKTRGQQVTLRCSSQSGHNTVSWYQQALGQGPQFIFQYYREEENGRGNFPPRFSGLQFPNYSSELNVNALELDDSALYLCASSPDRVGDTQYFGPGTRLTVL.

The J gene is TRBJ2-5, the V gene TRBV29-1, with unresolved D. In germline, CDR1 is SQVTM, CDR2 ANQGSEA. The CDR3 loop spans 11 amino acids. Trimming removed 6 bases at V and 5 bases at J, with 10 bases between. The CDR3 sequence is CSVELTETQYF. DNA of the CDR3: TGCAGCGTAGAGTTGACGGAGACCCAGTACTTC.

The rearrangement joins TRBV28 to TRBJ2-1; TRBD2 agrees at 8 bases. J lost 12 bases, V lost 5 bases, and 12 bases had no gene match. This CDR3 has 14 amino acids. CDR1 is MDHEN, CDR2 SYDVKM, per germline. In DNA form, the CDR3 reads TGTGCCAGCAGTCCCCCCATTGGCGGGGGGTCGCAGTTCTTC. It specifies CASSPPIGGGSQFF.

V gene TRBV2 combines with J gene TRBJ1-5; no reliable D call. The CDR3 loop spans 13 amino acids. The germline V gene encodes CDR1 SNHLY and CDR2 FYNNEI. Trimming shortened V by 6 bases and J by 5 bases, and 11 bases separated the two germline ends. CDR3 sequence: CASSPNGDQPQHF. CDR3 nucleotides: TGTGCCAGCAGCCCCAACGGGGATCAGCCCCAGCATTTT.

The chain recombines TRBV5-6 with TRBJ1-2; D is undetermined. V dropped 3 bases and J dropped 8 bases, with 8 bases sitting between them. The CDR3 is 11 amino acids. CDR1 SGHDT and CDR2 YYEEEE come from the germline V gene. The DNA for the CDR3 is TGTGCCAGCAGCTACGCAATGGGCTACACCTTC. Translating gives CASSYAMGYTF.

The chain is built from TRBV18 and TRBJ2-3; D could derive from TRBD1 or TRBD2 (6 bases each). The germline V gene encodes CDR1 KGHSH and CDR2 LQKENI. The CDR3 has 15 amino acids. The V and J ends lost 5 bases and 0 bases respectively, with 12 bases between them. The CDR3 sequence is CASSTQGGSTDTQYF. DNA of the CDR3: TGTGCCAGCTCAACACAGGGAGGTAGCACAGATACGCAGTATTTT.

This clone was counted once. CDR3 nucleotide sequence: TGTGCCAGCAGCCCAGGGGGCGGATATGGCTACACCTTC. It yields the protein CASSPGGGYGYTF. V is TRBV11-3 and J is TRBJ1-2; 8 nucleotides align to TRBD1. The CDR3 length is 13 residues. The ends lost 5 bases at V and 5 bases at J; junction bases unmatched: 4. Germline loops: CDR1 SGHNT, CDR2 YENEEA.

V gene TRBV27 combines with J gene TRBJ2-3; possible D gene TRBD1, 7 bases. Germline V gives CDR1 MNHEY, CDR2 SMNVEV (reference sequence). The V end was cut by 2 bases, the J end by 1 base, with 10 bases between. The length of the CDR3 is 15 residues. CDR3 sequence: CASSLQGGGTDTQYF. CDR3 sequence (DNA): TGTGCCAGCAGTTTACAGGGGGGTGGCACAGATACGCAGTATTTT.

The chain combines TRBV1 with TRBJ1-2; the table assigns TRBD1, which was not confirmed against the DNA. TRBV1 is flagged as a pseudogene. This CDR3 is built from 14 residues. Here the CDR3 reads CTSSPSRVYYGYTF. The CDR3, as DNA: TGCACCAGCAGCCCCTCCAGGGTCTACTATGGCTACACCTTC.

The CDR3 region has the DNA TGCGCCAGCAGTCGTGTTTCGGGGATGGGCTATGGCTACACCTTC. Its protein is CASSRVSGMGYGYTF. The rearrangement uses TRBV23-1 and TRBJ1-2; D gene unclear. TRBV23-1 is treated as an ORF (open reading frame) with a function not yet certain. The CDR3 length is 15 residues. Trimming took off 4 bases at V and 4 bases at J, with 16 bases between the two ends.

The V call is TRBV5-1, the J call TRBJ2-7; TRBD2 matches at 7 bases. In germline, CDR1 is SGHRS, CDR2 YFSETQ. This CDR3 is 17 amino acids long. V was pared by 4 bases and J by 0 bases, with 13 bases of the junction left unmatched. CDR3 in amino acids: CASSLASYLADSYEQYF. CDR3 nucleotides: TGCGCCAGCAGCCTCGCCTCCTACCTAGCGGACTCCTACGAGCAGTACTTC.

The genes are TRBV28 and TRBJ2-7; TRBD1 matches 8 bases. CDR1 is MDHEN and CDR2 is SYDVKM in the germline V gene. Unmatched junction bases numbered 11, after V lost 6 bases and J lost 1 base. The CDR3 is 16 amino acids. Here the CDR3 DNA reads TGTGCCAGCAGCTCAATTTCCGGGACAGGATCCTACGAGCAGTACTTC. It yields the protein CASSSISGTGSYEQYF.

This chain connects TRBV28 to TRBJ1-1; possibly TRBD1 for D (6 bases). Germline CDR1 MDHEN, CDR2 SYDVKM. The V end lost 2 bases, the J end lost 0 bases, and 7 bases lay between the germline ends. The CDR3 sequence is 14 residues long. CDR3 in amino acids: CASSLRQVNTEAFF. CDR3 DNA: TGTGCCAGCAGTTTACGACAGGTGAACACTGAAGCTTTCTTT. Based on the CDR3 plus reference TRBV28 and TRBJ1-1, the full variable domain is DVKVTQSSRYLVKRTGEKVFLECVQDMDHENMFWYRQDPGLGLRLIYFSYDVKMKEKGDIPEGYSVSREKKERFSLILESASTNQTSMYLCASSLRQVNTEAFFGQGTRLTVV.

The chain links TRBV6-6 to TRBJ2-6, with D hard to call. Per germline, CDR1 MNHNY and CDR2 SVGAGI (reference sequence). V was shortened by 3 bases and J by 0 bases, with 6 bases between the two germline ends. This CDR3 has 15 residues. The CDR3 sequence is CASSYTDSGANVLTF. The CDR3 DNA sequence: TGTGCCAGCAGTTATACGGACTCTGGGGCCAACGTCCTGACTTTC.

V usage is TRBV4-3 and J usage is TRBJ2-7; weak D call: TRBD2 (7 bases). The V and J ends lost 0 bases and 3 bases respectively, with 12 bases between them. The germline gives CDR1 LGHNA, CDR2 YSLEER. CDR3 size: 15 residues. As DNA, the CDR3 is TGCGCCAGCAGCCAAGAACGGGGGGCTCTCTACGAGCAGTACTTC. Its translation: CASSQERGALYEQYF.

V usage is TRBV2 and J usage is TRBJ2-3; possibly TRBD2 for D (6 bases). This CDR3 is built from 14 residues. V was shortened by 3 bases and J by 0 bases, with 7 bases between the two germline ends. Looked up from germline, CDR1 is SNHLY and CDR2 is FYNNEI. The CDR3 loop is CASSEGRSTDTQYF. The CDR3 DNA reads TGTGCCAGCAGTGAGGGGAGGAGCACAGATACGCAGTATTTT.

The CDR3 region has the DNA TGTGCCAGCAGGTGGGGACTAGCGGGGGCCTTCTCTCTTTCCTACGAGCAGTACTTC. It translates to CASRWGLAGAFSLSYEQYF. The chain couples TRBV5-8 to TRBJ2-7; 14 nucleotides line up with TRBD2. V was pared by 5 bases and J by 1 base, with 14 bases of the junction left unmatched. The CDR3 runs to 19 residues. CDR1 SGHTS and CDR2 YDEGEE come from the germline V gene.

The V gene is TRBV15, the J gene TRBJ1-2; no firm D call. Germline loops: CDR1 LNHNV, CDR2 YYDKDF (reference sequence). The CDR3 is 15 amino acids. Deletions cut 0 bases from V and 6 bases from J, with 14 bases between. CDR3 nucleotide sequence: TGTGCCACCAGCAGAGATAGGGAGGCAGTCAATGGCTACACCTTC. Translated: CATSRDREAVNGYTF. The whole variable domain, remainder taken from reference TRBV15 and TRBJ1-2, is DAMVIQNPRYQVTQFGKPVTLSCSQTLNHNVMYWYQQKSSQAPKLLFHYYDKDFNNEADTPDNFQSRRPNTSFCFLDIRSPGLGDTAMYLCATSRDREAVNGYTFGSGTRLTVV.